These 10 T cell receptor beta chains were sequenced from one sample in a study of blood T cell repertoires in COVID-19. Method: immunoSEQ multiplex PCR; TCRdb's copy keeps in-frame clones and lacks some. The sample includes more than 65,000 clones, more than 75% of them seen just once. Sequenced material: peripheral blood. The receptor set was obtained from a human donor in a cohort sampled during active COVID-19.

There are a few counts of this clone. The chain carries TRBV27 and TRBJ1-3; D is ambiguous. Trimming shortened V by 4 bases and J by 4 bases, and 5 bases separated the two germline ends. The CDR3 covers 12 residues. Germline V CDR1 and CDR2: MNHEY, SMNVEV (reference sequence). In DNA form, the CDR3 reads TGTGCCAGCAGTTCGGGGGGAAACACCATATATTTT. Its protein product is CASSSGGNTIYF.

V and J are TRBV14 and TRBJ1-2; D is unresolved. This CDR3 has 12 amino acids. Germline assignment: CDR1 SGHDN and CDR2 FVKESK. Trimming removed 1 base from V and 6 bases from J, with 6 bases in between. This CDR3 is CASSQAFNGYTF. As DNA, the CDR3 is TGTGCCAGCAGCCAAGCTTTTAATGGCTACACCTTC.

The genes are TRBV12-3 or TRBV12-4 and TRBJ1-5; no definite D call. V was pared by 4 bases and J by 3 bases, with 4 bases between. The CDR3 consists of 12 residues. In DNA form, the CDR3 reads TGTGCCAGCAGTTCAGACAATCAGCCCCAGCATTTT. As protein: CASSSDNQPQHF.

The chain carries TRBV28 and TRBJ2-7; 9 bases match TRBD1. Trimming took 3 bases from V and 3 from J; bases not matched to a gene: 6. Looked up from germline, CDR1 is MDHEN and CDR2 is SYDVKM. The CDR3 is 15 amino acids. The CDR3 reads CASSFLRQGVYEQYF. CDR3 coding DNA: TGTGCCAGCAGTTTTCTTCGACAGGGGGTCTACGAGCAGTACTTC. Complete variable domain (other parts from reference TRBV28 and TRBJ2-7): DVKVTQSSRYLVKRTGEKVFLECVQDMDHENMFWYRQDPGLGLRLIYFSYDVKMKEKGDIPEGYSVSREKKERFSLILESASTNQTSMYLCASSFLRQGVYEQYFGPGTRLTVT.

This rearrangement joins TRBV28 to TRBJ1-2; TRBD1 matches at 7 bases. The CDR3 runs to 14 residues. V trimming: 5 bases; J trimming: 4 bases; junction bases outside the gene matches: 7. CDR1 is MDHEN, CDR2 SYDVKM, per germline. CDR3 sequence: CASSNPGQSYGYTF. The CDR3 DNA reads TGTGCCAGCAGTAATCCGGGACAGAGCTATGGCTACACCTTC.

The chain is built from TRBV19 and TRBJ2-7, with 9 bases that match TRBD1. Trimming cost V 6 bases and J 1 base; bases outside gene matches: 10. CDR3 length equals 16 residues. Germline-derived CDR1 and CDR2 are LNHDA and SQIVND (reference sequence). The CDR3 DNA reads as TGTGCCAGTAGGTTGGGGGGACAGGGACCTTCCTACGAGCAGTACTTC. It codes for CASRLGGQGPSYEQYF.

The CDR3 protein is CASSPGGQTYGYTF. DNA for the CDR3: TGTGCCAGCAGCCCAGGGGGACAGACTTATGGCTACACCTTC. The chain carries TRBV4-2 and TRBJ1-2; 7 bases are a match to TRBD1. With V trimmed by 4 bases and J by 5 bases, 7 bases remained unmatched. CDR3 size: 14 residues. Germline V gene data show CDR1 as LGHNA and CDR2 as YNFKEQ.

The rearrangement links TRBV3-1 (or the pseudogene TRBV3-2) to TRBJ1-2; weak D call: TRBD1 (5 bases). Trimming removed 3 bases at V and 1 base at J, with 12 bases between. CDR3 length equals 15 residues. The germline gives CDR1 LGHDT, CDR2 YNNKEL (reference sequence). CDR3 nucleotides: TGTGCCAGCAGCCAGACGGGGGGATTTAACTATGGCTACACCTTC. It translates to CASSQTGGFNYGYTF.

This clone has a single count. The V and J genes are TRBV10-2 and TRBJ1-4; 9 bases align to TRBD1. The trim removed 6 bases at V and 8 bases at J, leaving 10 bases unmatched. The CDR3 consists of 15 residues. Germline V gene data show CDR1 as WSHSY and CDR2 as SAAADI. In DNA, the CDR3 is TGCGCCAGCAGAGCCTCCGGGACAGGGAGAGAAAAACTGTTTTTT. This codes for CASRASGTGREKLFF.

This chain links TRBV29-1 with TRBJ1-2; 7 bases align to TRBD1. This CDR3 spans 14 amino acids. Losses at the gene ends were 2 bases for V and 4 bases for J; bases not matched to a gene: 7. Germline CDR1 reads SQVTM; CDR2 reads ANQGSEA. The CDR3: CSVESPTGTYGYTF. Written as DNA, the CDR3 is TGCAGCGTTGAATCCCCGACAGGGACCTATGGCTACACCTTC.